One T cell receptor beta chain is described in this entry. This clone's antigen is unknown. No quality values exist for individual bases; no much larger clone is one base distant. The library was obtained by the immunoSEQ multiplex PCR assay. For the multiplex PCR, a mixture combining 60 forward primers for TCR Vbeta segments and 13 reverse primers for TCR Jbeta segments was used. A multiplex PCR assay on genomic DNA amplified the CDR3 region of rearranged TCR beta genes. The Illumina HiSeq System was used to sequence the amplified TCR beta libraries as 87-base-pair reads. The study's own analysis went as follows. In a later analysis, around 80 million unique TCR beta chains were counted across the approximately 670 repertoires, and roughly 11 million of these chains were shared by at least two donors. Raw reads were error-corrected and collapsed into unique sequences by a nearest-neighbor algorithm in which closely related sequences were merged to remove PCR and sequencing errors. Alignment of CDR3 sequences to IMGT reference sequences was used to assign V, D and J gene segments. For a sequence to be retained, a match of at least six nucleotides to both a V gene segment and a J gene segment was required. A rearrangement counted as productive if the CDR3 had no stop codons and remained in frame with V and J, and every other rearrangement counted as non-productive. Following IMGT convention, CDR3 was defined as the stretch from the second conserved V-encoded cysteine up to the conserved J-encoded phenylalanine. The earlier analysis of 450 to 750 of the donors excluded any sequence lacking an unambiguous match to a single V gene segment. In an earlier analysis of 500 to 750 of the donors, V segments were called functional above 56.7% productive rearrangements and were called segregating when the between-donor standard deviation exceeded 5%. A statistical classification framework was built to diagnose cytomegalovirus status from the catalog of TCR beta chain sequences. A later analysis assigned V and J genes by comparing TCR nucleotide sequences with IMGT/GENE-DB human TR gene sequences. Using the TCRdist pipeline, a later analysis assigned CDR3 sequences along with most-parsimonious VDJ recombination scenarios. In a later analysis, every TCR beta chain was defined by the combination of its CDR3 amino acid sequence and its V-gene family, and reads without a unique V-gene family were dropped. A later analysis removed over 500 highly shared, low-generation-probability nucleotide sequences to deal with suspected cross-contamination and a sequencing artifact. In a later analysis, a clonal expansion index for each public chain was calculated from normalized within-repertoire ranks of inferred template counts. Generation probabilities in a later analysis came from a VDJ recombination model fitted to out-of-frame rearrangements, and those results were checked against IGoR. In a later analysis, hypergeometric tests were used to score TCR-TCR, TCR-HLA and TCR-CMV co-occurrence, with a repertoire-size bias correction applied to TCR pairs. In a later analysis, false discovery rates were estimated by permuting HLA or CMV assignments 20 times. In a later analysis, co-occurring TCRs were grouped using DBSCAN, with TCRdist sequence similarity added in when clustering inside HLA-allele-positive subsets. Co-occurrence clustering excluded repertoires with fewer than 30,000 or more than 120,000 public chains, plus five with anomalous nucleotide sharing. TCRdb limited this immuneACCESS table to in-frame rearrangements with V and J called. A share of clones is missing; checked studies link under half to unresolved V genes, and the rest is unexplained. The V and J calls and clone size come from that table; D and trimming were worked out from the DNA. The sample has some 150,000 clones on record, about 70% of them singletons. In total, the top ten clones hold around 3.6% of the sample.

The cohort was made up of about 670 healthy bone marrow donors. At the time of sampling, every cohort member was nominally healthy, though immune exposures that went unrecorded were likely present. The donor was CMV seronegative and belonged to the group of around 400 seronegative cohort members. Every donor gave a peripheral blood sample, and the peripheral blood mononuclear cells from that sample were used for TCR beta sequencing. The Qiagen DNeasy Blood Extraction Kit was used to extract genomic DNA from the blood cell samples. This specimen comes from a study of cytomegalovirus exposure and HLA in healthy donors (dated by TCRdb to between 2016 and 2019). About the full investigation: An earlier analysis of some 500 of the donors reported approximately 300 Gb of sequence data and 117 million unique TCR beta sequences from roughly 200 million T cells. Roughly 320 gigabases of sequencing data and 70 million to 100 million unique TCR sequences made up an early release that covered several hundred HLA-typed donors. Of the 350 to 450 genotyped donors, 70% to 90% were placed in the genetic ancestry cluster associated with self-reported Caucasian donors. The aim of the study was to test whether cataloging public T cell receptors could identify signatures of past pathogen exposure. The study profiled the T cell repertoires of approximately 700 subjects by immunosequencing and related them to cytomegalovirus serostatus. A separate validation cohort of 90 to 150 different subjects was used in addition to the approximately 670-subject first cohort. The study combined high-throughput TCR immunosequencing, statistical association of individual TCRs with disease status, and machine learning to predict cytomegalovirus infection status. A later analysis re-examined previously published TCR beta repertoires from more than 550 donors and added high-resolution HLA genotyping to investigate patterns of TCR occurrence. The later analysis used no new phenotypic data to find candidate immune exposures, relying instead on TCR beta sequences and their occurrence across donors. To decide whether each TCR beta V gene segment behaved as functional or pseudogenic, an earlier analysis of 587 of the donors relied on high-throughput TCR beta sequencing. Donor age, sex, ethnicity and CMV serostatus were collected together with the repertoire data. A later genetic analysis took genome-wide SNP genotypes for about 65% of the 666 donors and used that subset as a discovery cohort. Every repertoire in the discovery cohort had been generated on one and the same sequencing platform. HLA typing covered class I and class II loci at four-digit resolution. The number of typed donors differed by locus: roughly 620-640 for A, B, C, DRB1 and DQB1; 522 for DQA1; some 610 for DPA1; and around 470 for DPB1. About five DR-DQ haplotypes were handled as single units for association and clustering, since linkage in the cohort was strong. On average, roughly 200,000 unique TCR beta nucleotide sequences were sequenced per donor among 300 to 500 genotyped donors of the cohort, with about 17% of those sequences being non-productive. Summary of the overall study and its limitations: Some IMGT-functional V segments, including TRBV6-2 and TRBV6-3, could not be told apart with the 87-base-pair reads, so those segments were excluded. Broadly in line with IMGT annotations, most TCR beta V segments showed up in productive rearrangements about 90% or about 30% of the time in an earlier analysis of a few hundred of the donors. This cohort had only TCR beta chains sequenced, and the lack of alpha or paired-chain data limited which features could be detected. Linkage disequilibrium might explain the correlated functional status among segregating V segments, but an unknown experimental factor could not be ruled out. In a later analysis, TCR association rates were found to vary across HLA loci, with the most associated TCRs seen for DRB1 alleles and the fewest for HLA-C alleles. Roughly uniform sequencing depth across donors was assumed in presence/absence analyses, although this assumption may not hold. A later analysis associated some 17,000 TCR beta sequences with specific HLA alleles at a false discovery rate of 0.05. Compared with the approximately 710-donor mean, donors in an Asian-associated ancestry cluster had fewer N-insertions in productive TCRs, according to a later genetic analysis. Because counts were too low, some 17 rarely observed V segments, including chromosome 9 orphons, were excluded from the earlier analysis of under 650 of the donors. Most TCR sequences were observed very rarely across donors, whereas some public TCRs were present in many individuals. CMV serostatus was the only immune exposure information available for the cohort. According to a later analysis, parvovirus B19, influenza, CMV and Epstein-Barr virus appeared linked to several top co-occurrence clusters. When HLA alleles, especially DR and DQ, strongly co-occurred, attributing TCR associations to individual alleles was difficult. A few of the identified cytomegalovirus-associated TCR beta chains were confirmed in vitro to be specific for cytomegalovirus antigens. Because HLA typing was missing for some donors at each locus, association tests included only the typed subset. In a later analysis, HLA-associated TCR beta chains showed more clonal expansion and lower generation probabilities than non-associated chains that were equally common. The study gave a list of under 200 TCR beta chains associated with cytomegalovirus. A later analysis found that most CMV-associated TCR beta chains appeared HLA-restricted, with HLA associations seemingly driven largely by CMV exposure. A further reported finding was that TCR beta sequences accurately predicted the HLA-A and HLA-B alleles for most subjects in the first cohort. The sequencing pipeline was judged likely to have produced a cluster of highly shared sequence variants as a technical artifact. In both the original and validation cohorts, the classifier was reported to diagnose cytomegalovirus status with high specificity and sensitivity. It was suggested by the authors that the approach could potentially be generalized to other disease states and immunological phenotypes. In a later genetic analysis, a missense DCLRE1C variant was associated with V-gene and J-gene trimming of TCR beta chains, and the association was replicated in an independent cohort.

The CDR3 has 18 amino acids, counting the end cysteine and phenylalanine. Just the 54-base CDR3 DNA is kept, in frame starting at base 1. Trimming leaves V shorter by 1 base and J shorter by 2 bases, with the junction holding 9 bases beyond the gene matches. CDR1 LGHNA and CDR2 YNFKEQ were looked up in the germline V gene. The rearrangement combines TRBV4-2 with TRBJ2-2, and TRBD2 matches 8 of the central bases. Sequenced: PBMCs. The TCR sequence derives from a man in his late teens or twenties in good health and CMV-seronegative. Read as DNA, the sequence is TGTGCCAGCAGCCAAGGCCCACTAGCGGAAGATAACACCGGGGAGCTGTTTTTT. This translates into CASSQGPLAEDNTGELFF.